The 26 T cell receptor beta chains below were found in one sample sequenced in a study of T cells in localized non-small cell lung cancer. Method: immunoSEQ multiplex PCR; TCRdb's copy keeps in-frame clones and lacks some. The sample contains approximately 150,000 clones, about 89% of which appear only once. The sequencing used peripheral blood, collected before any cancer treatment. These TCRs come from an older female donor with stage I lung adenocarcinoma.

Only a few counts were recorded for this clone. The genes are TRBV4-1 and TRBJ1-2; possibly TRBD1 for D (6 bases). Germline lookup yields CDR1 MGHRA and CDR2 YSYEKL. The CDR3 has 20 amino acids. Deletions cut 2 bases from V and 4 bases from J, with 29 bases between. CDR3 in DNA: TGCGCCAGCAGCCAACTGTCACCCACCCTAACAGGGCCCCTACTCTATGGCTACACCTTC. Amino acid sequence: CASSQLSPTLTGPLLYGYTF.

The V gene is TRBV4-1, the J gene TRBJ2-7; D possibly corresponds to TRBD1 (5 bases). Germline assignment: CDR1 MGHRA and CDR2 YSYEKL. The CDR3 is made up of 13 amino acids. V was cut by 1 base and J by 4 bases, with 8 bases left in between. The CDR3 is CASSQVKGYEQYF. The CDR3 DNA follows: TGCGCCAGCAGCCAAGTTAAGGGGTACGAGCAGTACTTC.

This clone was observed a handful of times. The J gene is TRBJ1-2, the V gene TRBV28; D is undetermined. The CDR3 is made up of 11 amino acids. CDR1 and CDR2 (germline): MDHEN, SYDVKM. V was shortened by 6 bases and J by 5 bases, with 7 bases between the two germline ends. The CDR3 DNA is TGTGCCAGCAGCTGGGTATATGGCTACACCTTC. Translation gives CASSWVYGYTF.

The V call is TRBV30, the J call TRBJ2-7; D not resolved. The CDR3 spans 13 residues. V was clipped by 0 bases and J by 3 bases, with 9 bases between them. CDR1 is GTSNPN and CDR2 is SVGIG in the germline V gene (reference sequence). As DNA, the CDR3 is TGTGCCTGGAGTGTTCTCGTTCGCTACGAGCAGTACTTC. It specifies CAWSVLVRYEQYF.

The CDR3 spells CASKRTSGLYQETQYF. Written as DNA, the CDR3 is TGTGCCAGCAAACGGACTAGCGGACTGTACCAAGAGACCCAGTACTTC. V gene TRBV7-9 combines with J gene TRBJ2-5; TRBD2 agrees at 10 bases. There are 16 residues in the CDR3. The germline gives CDR1 SEHNR, CDR2 FQNEAQ (reference sequence). V shed 7 bases, J shed 0 bases, and the junction held 8 bases outside the gene matches.

V and J are TRBV5-1 and TRBJ2-7; D is ambiguous. V shed 5 bases and J shed 0 bases, with 6 bases lying between them. In germline, CDR1 is SGHRS, CDR2 YFSETQ. The CDR3 runs 12 residues. DNA for the CDR3: TGCGCCAGCAGTGATAGCTCCTACGAGCAGTACTTC. Its translation: CASSDSSYEQYF. Looking up the rest from reference TRBV5-1 and TRBJ2-7 gives the full variable domain: KAGVTQTPRYLIKTRGQQVTLSCSPISGHRSVSWYQQTPGQGLQFLFEYFSETQRNKGNFPGRFSGRQFSNSRSEMNVSTLELGDSALYLCASSDSSYEQYFGPGTRLTVT.

The chain employs TRBV6-4 and TRBJ1-2; D ambiguous. The CDR3 extends over 15 amino acids. Germline V gene sequence: CDR1 MRHNA, CDR2 SNTAGT. Trimming removed 10 bases at V and 2 bases at J, with 20 bases between. CDR3 nucleotide sequence: TGTGCCATCTCAATGACGGCCGGGCTCAACTATGGCTACACCTTC. This sequence encodes CAISMTAGLNYGYTF.

In DNA, the CDR3 is TGTGCCAGCAGCTTAAACGCCGGGACACTTAACTATGGCTACACCTTC. This gives the protein CASSLNAGTLNYGYTF. This sequence joins TRBV7-3 and TRBJ1-2; tentatively, D is TRBD1 (6 bases). CDR3 size: 16 residues. V lost 1 base, J lost 1 base, and 13 bases lay in between. The germline CDR1 and CDR2 sequences are SGHTA and FQGTGA.

This chain joins TRBV6-4 and TRBJ2-7, with D possibly being TRBD1 or TRBD2 (5 bases each). V was pared by 8 bases and J by 2 bases, with 10 bases between. The CDR3 length is 12 residues. In germline, CDR1 is MRHNA, CDR2 SNTAGT. As DNA, the CDR3 is TGTGCCAGCCGGGACGACACCTACGAGCAGTACTTC. It codes for CASRDDTYEQYF.

The chain is built from TRBV2 and TRBJ1-5, with 8 bases matching TRBD1. In germline, CDR1 is SNHLY, CDR2 FYNNEI. The CDR3 has 14 residues. V shed 9 bases and J 4 bases; nucleotides not matched to a gene: 8. In DNA form, the CDR3 reads TGTGCCAGTAGACAGGGGAGCGGAAATCAGCCCCAGCATTTT. It translates to CASRQGSGNQPQHF. Looking up the rest from reference TRBV2 and TRBJ1-5 gives the full variable domain: EPEVTQTPSHQVTQMGQEVILRCVPISNHLYFYWYRQILGQKVEFLVSFYNNEISEKSEIFDDQFSVERPDGSNFTLKIRSTKLEDSAMYFCASRQGSGNQPQHFGDGTRLSIL.

The CDR3 nucleotides read TGTGCCAGCAGCGTCGGTGGACTAGCGGGTATGGATACGCAGTATTTT. Protein sequence: CASSVGGLAGMDTQYF. The chain recombines TRBV9 with TRBJ2-3; 11 bases line up with TRBD2. The V gene end was trimmed by 2 bases and the J gene end by 6 bases; junction bases not matched to a gene: 8. Germline lookup yields CDR1 SGDLS and CDR2 YYNGEE. This CDR3 has 16 residues. The full variable domain, with the rest looked up from reference TRBV9 and TRBJ2-3, is DSGVTQTPKHLITATGQRVTLRCSPRSGDLSVYWYQQSLDQGLQFLIQYYNGEERAKGNILERFSAQQFPDLHSELNLSSLELGDSALYFCASSVGGLAGMDTQYFGPGTRLTVL.

The chain has TRBV2 and TRBJ2-7, with TRBD1 identical over 8 bases. The CDR3 is 13 amino acids. V trimming: 8 bases; J trimming: 3 bases; junction bases outside the gene matches: 6. Germline loops: CDR1 SNHLY, CDR2 FYNNEI. This CDR3 reads CASGQGVSYEQYF. DNA of the CDR3: TGTGCCAGCGGACAGGGAGTAAGCTACGAGCAGTACTTC.

V usage is TRBV29-1 and J usage is TRBJ2-1, with D perhaps TRBD1 (6 bases). The CDR3 is 12 residues long. Trimming stripped 5 bases from V and 5 bases from J, with 10 bases between. CDR1 and CDR2 from the germline V gene are SQVTM and ANQGSEA. The CDR3 loop reads CSVQYRDNEQFF. The CDR3 DNA sequence: TGCAGCGTTCAGTACAGGGACAATGAGCAGTTCTTC.

This sequence joins TRBV7-7 and TRBJ2-1, with D uncertain. V lost 5 bases, J lost 0 bases, and 11 bases lay in between. Per the germline V gene, CDR1 is SSHAT and CDR2 is FNYEAQ (reference sequence). This CDR3 has 15 amino acids. CDR3 amino acids: CASSLGRVSYNEQFF. The CDR3 DNA sequence: TGTGCCAGCAGCCTTGGGCGCGTCTCCTACAATGAGCAGTTCTTC.

This chain joins TRBV19 and TRBJ1-5, with a possible D match to TRBD1 (5 bases). In germline, CDR1 is LNHDA, CDR2 SQIVND (reference sequence). V was pared by 6 bases and J by 7 bases, with 19 bases between. The CDR3 is 15 amino acids. The CDR3 nucleotides are TGTGCCAGTAGCCTGGACGGGGCTATGGGACAGCCCCAGCATTTT. Encoded protein: CASSLDGAMGQPQHF. The variable domain in full, with the rest retrieved from reference TRBV19 and TRBJ1-5, is DGGITQSPKYLFRKEGQNVTLSCEQNLNHDAMYWYRQDPGQGLRLIYYSQIVNDFQKGDIAEGYSVSREKKESFPLTVTSAQKNPTAFYLCASSLDGAMGQPQHFGDGTRLSIL.

The CDR3 loop reads CASSPTGFPNTGELFF. CDR3 DNA: TGCGCCAGCAGCCCAACGGGATTTCCGAACACCGGGGAGCTGTTTTTT. The V and J genes are TRBV5-1 and TRBJ2-2; D perhaps matches TRBD2 (5 bases). The ends were cut back, 4 bases at V and 0 bases at J, with 13 bases in the middle. CDR3 length equals 16 residues. Germline CDR1 reads SGHRS; CDR2 reads YFSETQ.

The J gene is TRBJ2-6, the V gene TRBV5-4; no clear D gene. Germline-derived CDR1 and CDR2 are SGHNT and YYREEE (reference sequence). The CDR3 totals 16 residues. The V end lost 0 bases, the J end lost 4 bases, and 11 bases lay between the germline ends. CDR3 sequence (DNA): TGTGCCAGCAGCTTGGGTTTGGATGGAGGGGCCAACGTCCTGACTTTC. This codes for CASSLGLDGGANVLTF.

Of note for this clone: At one of its ends the junction is not consistent with the germline gene, which may arise from a read error. Distinct nucleotide sequences in the sample also encode this CDR3. This chain joins TRBV10-2 and TRBJ2-7; D gene ambiguous. CDR1 and CDR2 from the germline V gene are WSHSY and SAAADI. This CDR3 has 15 amino acids. As DNA, the CDR3 is TGCGCTAGCAGTGAGTCATCCTCATTCCCCCACGAGCAGTACTTC. It codes for CASSESSSFPHEQYF.

This clone has more than one count but fewer than ten. The rearrangement uses TRBV21-1 and TRBJ1-2. TRBV21-1 is a pseudogene locus. The CDR3 totals 8 residues. CDR3 DNA: TGTGCCAGCAGCATCTGGGGGTTC. Residues: CASSIWGF.

The chain joins TRBV29-1 to TRBJ1-2, with 9 bases matching TRBD1. Trimming removed 7 bases from V and 4 bases from J; junction bases left unmatched: 16. CDR1 SQVTM and CDR2 ANQGSEA come from the germline V gene. The CDR3 is 16 amino acids. CDR3 nucleotide sequence: TGCAGCGAGGCCGGGACAGGGAGTACTTTCGGCTATGGCTACACCTTC. It is translated as CSEAGTGSTFGYGYTF.

This clone appeared a single time. At one boundary the junction diverges from the germline segment, which might be a read error. This sequence joins TRBV11-2 and TRBJ2-1, with D possibly matching TRBD2 (6 bases). The CDR3 is 12 amino acids. The germline gives CDR1 SGHAT, CDR2 FQNNGV. In DNA, the CDR3 is TGTGCCAGCAGCTTAGATCTGGGGGGTCGGGTCTTC. It is translated as CASSLDLGGRVF. Supplemented by reference TRBV11-2 and TRBJ2-1, the full variable domain reads EAGVAQSPRYKIIEKRQSVAFWCNPISGHATLYWYQQILGQGPKLLIQFQNNGVVDDSQLPKDRFSAERLKGVDSTLKIQPAKLEDSAVYLCASSLDLGGRVFGPGTRLTVL.

Here the CDR3 DNA reads TGCGCCAGCAGCTTGAGCCCAGGGGCCCAAGAGACCCAGTACTTC. It yields the protein CASSLSPGAQETQYF. The gene calls are TRBV5-1 and TRBJ2-5; perhaps TRBD1 as D (6 bases). The germline V gene encodes CDR1 SGHRS and CDR2 YFSETQ. The CDR3 has 15 amino acids. V was cut by 1 base and J by 1 base, with 11 bases left in between.

This sequence joins TRBV7-2 and TRBJ2-5, with TRBD2 as a possible D gene (6 bases). CDR1 SGHTA and CDR2 FQGNSA come from the germline V gene. V lost 1 base and J lost 2, with 8 bases in between. This CDR3 has 14 residues. The CDR3 here is CASSLGTIQETQYF. The DNA of the CDR3 is TGTGCCAGCAGCTTAGGGACTATACAAGAGACCCAGTACTTC. The full variable domain, in which reference TRBV7-2 and TRBJ2-5 provide the parts outside the CDR3, is GAGVSQSPSNKVTEKGKDVELRCDPISGHTALYWYRQSLGQGLEFLIYFQGNSAPDKSGLPSDRFSAERTGGSVSTLTIQRTQQEDSAVYLCASSLGTIQETQYFGPGTRLLVL.

The J gene is TRBJ1-2, the V gene TRBV6-1; 7 bases are a match to TRBD1. Per germline, CDR1 MNHNS and CDR2 SASEGT. CDR3 length equals 14 residues. The ends lost 6 bases at V and 3 bases at J; junction bases unmatched: 7. CDR3 DNA: TGTGCCAGCAGGCCCCCAGGGGGTGACTATGGCTACACCTTC. Translated, it gives CASRPPGGDYGYTF.

V usage is TRBV6-5 and J usage is TRBJ1-2; D is uncertain. V lost 0 bases and J lost 8, with 13 bases in between. The CDR3 covers 14 residues. Germline CDR1 is MNHEY and CDR2 is SVGAGI. The CDR3 bases are TGTGCCAGCAGTTACTCCCGGGAGAGATGGGGCTACACCTTC. Encoded protein: CASSYSRERWGYTF.

The table lists this clone with a few counts. This chain connects TRBV11-2 to TRBJ2-5; 8 bases are a match to TRBD1. V lost 1 base and J lost 5; bases outside the gene matches: 6. Germline loops: CDR1 SGHAT, CDR2 FQNNGV. This CDR3 is 15 amino acids long. CDR3 protein: CASSLVSGQGETQYF. As DNA, the CDR3 is TGTGCCAGCAGCTTAGTATCCGGACAGGGCGAGACCCAGTACTTC.